This TCR beta chain was retrieved from a study of blood T cell repertoires in COVID-19 (dated by TCRdb to the early 2020s). Regarding the research as a whole: The collaborator samples originated in the United States, Italy and Spain and spanned the acute and convalescent phases of COVID-19. The prospective study material was composed of cDNA or gDNA derived from T cells, B-cell-depleted T cells, or PBMCs. Deeply sampled blood TCRbeta repertoires from subjects exposed to, actively infected with, or recovered from COVID-19 were included in the dataset. The repertoires were released in a freely available public database meant as a resource for research on the immune response to SARS-CoV-2. Samples were obtained from the ongoing ImmuneRACE study (first 160 participants) and from 1,254 subjects provided by 6 global collaborators. Sample metadata almost always included a de-identified subject ID, COVID-19 status, age in years and sex. Where available, HLA class I and class II types were obtained from metadata supplied by the sample provider rather than from assay-based typing.

CDR1 and CDR2, looked up from the germline V gene, are SGHRS and YFSETQ. V and J are trimmed by 4 bases and 6 bases, and the gene matches miss 6 bases of the junction. Inclusive of the bounding cysteine and phenylalanine, the CDR3 is 15 residues long. Just CDR3 DNA is preserved here, 45 bases in frame from base 1. Broader findings and caveats from the paper: The quantity of clinical and demographic metadata differed by source and by participant and was supplied without curation.

In Seattle, one collaborating source enrolled patients while the infection was active and tracked those patients longitudinally over the course of disease. The collaborating institutions used their own protocols to collect whole blood in K2EDTA tubes. For TCRbeta analysis, collaborators shipped samples as frozen whole blood, isolated PBMCs, or DNA extracted from either of those sample types. The immunoSEQ Assay, a bias-controlled multiplex PCR, was used to amplify TCRbeta CDR3 regions from genomic DNA. The authors' analysis ran thus. The number of nucleated cells in each sample was estimated by amplification of reference gene primers within the assay. To quantify the absolute abundance of each unique TCRbeta CDR3 rearrangement, sequence reads were collapsed and filtered. For each sample, productive Simpson clonality was calculated as the square root of Simpson's diversity index over productive rearrangements. TCRdb stores this immuneACCESS table with in-frame sequences only. Part of the clones is absent; in the studies checked, under half of the shortfall reflects unresolved V genes, and no reason is known for the rest. V and J calls and clone size are given by that table; D and trimming were obtained from the DNA. Counted in this sample were fewer than 400,000 clones; under 90% of them appeared once. Less than 3% of the sample belongs to the ten largest clones.

A remark on this clone: What antigen it recognizes has not been identified. The input lacks base qualities; no much larger clone sits a single base away.

The sequenced sample consisted of peripheral blood. The V and J segments used are TRBV5-1 and TRBJ1-6; the junction holds 8 bases that match TRBD1. The TCR originated in a woman aged 25 to 39 with COVID-19, enrolled during active disease. The bases are TGCGCCAGCAGCACGGGACAGGAACTTAATTCACCCCTCCACTTT. Its product reads: CASSTGQELNSPLHF.